This T cell receptor (beta chain) was identified in a study of T-cell memory formation after mild COVID-19. For the study at large: Each donor largely had its own TCR clusters.

Study-level results: Balance between CD4 and CD8 was seen in clones contracting day 15 to 85, and a CD4+ lean was seen in later expanders. Shrinking CD4+ clones resided mostly in CM and EM, and CD8+ ones in EMRA.

V gave up 5 bases and J gave up 7 bases; unmatched junction bases: 7. There are 14 residues in the CDR3. MiXCR was run by TCRdb on the 5' RACE reads, yielding one entry per CDR3 protein. The sample has 350,000 to 500,000 distinct CDR3 sequences; about 19% are singletons. Note on this clonotype: What it recognizes is unknown.

This TCR was sampled from an adult woman who had mild COVID-19 (a few samples of this study predate the infection). Cell type and time point are not known. Sequences were obtained from PBMCs or a T cell subset sorted from them (not recorded which). J is TRBJ2-1 and V is TRBV12-3 or TRBV12-4; the match to TRBD1 covers 8 bases. CDR3 DNA sequence: TGTGCCAGCAGTCCAGGGGGCTTTGGGAATGAGCAGTTCTTC. It is translated as CASSPGGFGNEQFF.